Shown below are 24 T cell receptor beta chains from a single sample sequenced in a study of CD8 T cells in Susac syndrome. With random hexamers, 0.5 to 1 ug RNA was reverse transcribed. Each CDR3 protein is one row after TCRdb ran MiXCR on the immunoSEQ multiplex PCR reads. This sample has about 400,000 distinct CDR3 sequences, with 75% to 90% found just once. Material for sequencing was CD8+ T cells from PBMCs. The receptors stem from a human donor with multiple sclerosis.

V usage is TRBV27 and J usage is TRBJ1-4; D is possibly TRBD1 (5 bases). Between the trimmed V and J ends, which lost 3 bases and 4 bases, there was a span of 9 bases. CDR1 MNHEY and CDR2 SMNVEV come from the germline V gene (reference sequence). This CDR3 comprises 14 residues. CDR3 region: CASSFGADNEKLFF. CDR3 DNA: TGTGCCAGCAGTTTCGGGGCGGATAATGAAAAACTGTTTTTT.

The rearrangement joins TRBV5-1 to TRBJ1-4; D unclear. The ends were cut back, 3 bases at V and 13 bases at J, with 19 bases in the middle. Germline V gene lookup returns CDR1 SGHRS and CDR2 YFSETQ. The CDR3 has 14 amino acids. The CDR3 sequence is CASSSLSENSGLFF. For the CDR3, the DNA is TGCGCCAGCAGCTCACTATCGGAAAACAGCGGACTGTTTTTT.

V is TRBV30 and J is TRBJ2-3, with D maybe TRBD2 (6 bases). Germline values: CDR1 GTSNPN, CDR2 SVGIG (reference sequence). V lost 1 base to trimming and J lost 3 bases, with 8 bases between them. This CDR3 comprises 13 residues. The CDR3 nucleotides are TGTGCCTGGAGTGAGGAGGGGACAGATACGCAGTATTTT. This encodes CAWSEEGTDTQYF.

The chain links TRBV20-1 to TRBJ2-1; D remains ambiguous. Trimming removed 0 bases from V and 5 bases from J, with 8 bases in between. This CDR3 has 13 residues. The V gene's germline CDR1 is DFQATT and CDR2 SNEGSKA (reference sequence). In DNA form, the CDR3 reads TGCAGTGCTAGAGATCGTAGTAACAATGAGCAGTTCTTC. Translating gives CSARDRSNNEQFF.

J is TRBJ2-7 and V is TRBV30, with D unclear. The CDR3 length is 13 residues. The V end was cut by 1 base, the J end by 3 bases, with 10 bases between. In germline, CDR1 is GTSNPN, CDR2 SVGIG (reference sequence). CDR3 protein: CAWSEVRDYEQYF. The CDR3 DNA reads TGTGCCTGGAGTGAAGTTCGCGACTACGAGCAGTACTTC.

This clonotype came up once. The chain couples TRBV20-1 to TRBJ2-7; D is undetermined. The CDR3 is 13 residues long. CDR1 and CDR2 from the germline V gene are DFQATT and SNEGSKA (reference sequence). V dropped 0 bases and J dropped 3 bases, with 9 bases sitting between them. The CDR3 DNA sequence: TGCAGTGCTAGAGATCAGGCTGGCTACGAGCAGTACTTC. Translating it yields CSARDQAGYEQYF.

The CDR3 sequence is CASGLVPRGTGHQHF. CDR3 in DNA: TGTGCTAGTGGTTTGGTCCCCCGAGGGACAGGGCACCAGCATTTT. This chain uses TRBV12-5 with TRBJ1-5; TRBD1 matches at 9 bases. The CDR3 spans 15 residues. J was trimmed by 12 bases and V by 0 bases; bases with no gene match: 9. The germline gives CDR1 LGHNT, CDR2 FRNRAP.

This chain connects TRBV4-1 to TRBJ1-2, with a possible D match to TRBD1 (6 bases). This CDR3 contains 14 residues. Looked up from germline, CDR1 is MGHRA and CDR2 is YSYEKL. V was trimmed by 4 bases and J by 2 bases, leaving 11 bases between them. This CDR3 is CASSPLTGNYGYTF. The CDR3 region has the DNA TGCGCCAGCAGCCCCCTTACAGGGAACTATGGCTACACCTTC.

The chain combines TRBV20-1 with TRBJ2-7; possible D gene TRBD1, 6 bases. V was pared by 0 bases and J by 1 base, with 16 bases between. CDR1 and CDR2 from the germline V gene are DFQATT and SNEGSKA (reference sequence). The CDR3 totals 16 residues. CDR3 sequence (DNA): TGCAGTGCTAGAGATTACAGGGCCTCCCATTCCTACGAGCAGTACTTC. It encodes CSARDYRASHSYEQYF.

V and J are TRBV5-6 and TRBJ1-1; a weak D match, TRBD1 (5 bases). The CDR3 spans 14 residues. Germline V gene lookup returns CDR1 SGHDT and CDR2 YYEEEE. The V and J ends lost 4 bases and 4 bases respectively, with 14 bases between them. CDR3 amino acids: CASSRGPRGTEAFF. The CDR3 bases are TGTGCCAGCAGCCGCGGGCCGAGGGGCACTGAAGCTTTCTTT.

The DNA for the CDR3 is TGCAGTGCTAGAGATCTCCAGGGCGCTGAAGCTTTCTTT. Translated: CSARDLQGAEAFF. The chain links TRBV20-1 to TRBJ1-1; D may be TRBD1 (5 bases). Trimming pared 0 bases from V and 6 bases from J, leaving 11 bases between. Per the germline V gene, CDR1 is DFQATT and CDR2 is SNEGSKA (reference sequence). The CDR3 has 13 residues.

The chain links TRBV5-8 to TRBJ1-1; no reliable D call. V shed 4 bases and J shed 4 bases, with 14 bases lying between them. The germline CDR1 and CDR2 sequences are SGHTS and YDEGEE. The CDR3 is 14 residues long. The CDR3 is CASSGGVLFTEAFF. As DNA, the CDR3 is TGTGCCAGCAGCGGCGGGGTTTTGTTCACTGAAGCTTTCTTT.

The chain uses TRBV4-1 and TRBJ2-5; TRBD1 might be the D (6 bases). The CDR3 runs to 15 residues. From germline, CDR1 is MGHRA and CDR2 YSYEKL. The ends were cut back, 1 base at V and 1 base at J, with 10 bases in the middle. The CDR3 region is CASSQAGAFQETQYF. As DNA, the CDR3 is TGCGCCAGCAGCCAAGCAGGGGCTTTCCAAGAGACCCAGTACTTC.

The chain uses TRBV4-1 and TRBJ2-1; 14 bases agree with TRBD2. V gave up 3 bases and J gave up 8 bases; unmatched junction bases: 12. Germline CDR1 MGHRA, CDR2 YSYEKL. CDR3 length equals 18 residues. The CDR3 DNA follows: TGCGCCAGCAGCCAGGCCACGGGACTAGCGGGGGCCCAGTATGAGCAGTTCTTC. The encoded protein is CASSQATGLAGAQYEQFF.

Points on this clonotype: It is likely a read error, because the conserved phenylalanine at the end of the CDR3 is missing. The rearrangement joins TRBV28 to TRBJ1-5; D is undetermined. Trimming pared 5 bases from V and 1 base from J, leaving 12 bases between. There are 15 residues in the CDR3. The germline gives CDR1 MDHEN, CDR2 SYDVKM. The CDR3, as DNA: TGTGCCAGCAGTCCCCTCACCGAAAGCAATCAGCCCCAGCATCTT. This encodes CASSPLTESNQPQHL.

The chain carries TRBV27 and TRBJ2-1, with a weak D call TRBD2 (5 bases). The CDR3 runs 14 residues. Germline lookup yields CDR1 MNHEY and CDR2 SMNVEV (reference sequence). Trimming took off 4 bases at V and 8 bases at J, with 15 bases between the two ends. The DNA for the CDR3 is TGTGCCAGCAGTTGGAGAGGGAGAATCGATGAGCAGTTCTTC. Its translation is CASSWRGRIDEQFF.

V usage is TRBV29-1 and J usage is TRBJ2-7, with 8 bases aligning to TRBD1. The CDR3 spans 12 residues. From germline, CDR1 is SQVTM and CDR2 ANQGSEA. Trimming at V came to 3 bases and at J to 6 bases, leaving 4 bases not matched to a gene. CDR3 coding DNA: TGCAGCGTTGACTCAGGGGGCGGCGAGCAGTACTTC. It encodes CSVDSGGGEQYF.

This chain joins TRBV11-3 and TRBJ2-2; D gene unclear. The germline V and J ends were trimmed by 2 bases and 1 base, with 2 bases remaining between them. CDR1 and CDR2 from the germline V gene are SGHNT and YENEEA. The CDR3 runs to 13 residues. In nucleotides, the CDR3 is TGTGCCAGCAGCTTAAAGAACACCGGGGAGCTGTTTTTT. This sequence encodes CASSLKNTGELFF.

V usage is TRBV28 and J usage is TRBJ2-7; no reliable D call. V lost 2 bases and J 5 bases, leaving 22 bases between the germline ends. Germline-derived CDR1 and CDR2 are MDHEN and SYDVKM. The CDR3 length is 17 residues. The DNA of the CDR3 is TGTGCCAGCAGTTTAATCTCCCCTCGGCTGGGTCCCGACGAGCAGTACTTC. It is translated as CASSLISPRLGPDEQYF.

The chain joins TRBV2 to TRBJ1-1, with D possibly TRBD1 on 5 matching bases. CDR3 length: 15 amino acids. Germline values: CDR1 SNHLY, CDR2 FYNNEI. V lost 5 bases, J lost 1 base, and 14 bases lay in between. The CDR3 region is CASSRAGIANTEAFF. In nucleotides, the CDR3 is TGTGCCAGCAGTCGCGCAGGGATCGCGAACACTGAAGCTTTCTTT.

CDR3 amino acids: CASSPRVGALNEQFF. In nucleotides, the CDR3 is TGTGCCAGCAGCCCCCGGGTGGGAGCCCTCAATGAGCAGTTCTTC. The V gene is TRBV28, the J gene TRBJ2-1, with TRBD2 as a possible D gene (5 bases). This CDR3 region has 15 residues. CDR1 MDHEN and CDR2 SYDVKM come from the germline V gene. Trimming took off 6 bases at V and 6 bases at J, with 18 bases between the two ends.

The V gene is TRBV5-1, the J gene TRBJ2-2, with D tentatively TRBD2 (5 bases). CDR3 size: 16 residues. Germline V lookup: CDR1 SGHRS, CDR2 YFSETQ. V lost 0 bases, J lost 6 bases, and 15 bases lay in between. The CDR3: CASSLDWTLGSGELFF. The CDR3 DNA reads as TGCGCCAGCAGCTTGGATTGGACTCTAGGATCCGGGGAGCTGTTTTTT. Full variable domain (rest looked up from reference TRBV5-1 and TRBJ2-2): KAGVTQTPRYLIKTRGQQVTLSCSPISGHRSVSWYQQTPGQGLQFLFEYFSETQRNKGNFPGRFSGRQFSNSRSEMNVSTLELGDSALYLCASSLDWTLGSGELFFGEGSRLTVL.

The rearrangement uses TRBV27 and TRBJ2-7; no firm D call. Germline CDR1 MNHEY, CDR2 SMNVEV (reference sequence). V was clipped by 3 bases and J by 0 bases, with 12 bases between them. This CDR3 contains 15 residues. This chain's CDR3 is CASSLISFGSYEQYF. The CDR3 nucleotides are TGTGCCAGCAGTTTGATTAGCTTTGGCTCCTACGAGCAGTACTTC.

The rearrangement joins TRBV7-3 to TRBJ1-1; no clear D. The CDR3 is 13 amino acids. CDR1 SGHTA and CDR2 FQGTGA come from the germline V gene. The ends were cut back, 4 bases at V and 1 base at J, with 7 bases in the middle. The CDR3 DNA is TGTGCCAGCAGCTGGTATCAGAACACTGAAGCTTTCTTT. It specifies CASSWYQNTEAFF.